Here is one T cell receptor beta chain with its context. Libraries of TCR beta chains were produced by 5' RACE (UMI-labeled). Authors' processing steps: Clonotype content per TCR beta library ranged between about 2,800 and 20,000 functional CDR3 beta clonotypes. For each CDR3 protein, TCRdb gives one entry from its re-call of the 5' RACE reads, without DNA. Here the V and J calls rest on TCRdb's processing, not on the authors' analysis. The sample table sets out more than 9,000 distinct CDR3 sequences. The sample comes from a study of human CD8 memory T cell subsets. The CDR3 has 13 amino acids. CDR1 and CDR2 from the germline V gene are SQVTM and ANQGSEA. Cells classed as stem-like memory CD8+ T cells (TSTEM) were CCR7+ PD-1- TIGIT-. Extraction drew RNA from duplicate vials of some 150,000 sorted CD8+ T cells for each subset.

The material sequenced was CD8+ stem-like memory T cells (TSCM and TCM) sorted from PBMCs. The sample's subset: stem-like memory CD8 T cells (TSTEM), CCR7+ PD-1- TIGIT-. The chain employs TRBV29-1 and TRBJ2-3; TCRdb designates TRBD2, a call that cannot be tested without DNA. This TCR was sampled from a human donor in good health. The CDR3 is CSDYKEGTDTQYF.